The next 14 T cell receptor beta chains were all read from a single sample in a study of neurological immune-mediated disorders. Via MiXCR, TCRdb re-called the 5' RACE reads, giving one row per CDR3 protein. Of 40,000 to 55,000 distinct CDR3 sequences listed, more than 5% are singletons. The specimen sequenced was CD4+ T cells from blood. Every receptor here comes from a young woman with multiple sclerosis.

Ten or more counts support this clonotype. This sequence joins TRBV5-1 and TRBJ1-1; no reliable D call. The V and J ends lost 0 bases and 1 base respectively, with 10 bases between them. This CDR3 contains 15 residues. In germline, CDR1 is SGHRS, CDR2 YFSETQ. The CDR3 spells CASSLVSTTNTEAFF. CDR3 bases: TGCGCCAGCAGCTTGGTCAGCACTACGAACACTGAAGCTTTCTTT.

This clonotype was seen at least ten times. The chain uses TRBV20-1 and TRBJ2-7, with D perhaps TRBD2 (5 bases). The CDR3 is 12 amino acids. The germline V gene encodes CDR1 DFQATT and CDR2 SNEGSKA (reference sequence). The V and J ends lost 5 bases and 4 bases respectively, with 12 bases between them. Written as DNA, the CDR3 is TGCAGTGCTGGAGGTCCGGGTTACGAGCAGTACGTC. It encodes CSAGGPGYEQYV.

The chain employs TRBV20-1 and TRBJ1-2; a weak D match, TRBD1 (6 bases). The CDR3 totals 16 residues. In germline, CDR1 is DFQATT, CDR2 SNEGSKA (reference sequence). V was cut by 0 bases and J by 13 bases, with 27 bases left in between. The CDR3 DNA is TGCAGTGCTAGAGACTTCGTAGACAGGAGCCTGGGGGGAGGCACCTTC. Translating it yields CSARDFVDRSLGGGTF.

This clonotype was picked up many times. The V call is TRBV6-5, the J call TRBJ2-1, with D possibly TRBD1 on 6 matching bases. Germline V CDR1 and CDR2: MNHEY, SVGAGI. The CDR3 runs 18 residues. Trimming took 0 bases from V and 7 from J, leaving 22 bases between them. The CDR3 is CASSYSNLGANGGNEQFF. DNA of the CDR3: TGTGCCAGCAGTTACTCCAACCTGGGGGCCAACGGCGGAAATGAGCAGTTCTTC.

This clonotype appeared many times. The chain uses TRBV4-1 and TRBJ1-3, with TRBD1 as a possible D gene (6 bases). Per germline, CDR1 MGHRA and CDR2 YSYEKL. Trimming stripped 1 base from V and 7 bases from J, with 14 bases between. This CDR3 contains 15 residues. CDR3 loop: CASSQAPGGSNTIYF. The CDR3 bases are TGCGCCAGCAGCCAAGCCCCCGGGGGCTCGAACACCATATATTTT.

This clonotype occurred many times. The rearrangement links TRBV6-2 or TRBV6-3 to TRBJ2-2; D call uncertain. Trimming removed 0 bases from V and 1 base from J, with 9 bases in between. CDR1 is MNHEY and CDR2 is SVGEGT in the germline V gene. The CDR3 is 16 amino acids. CDR3 DNA: TGTGCCAGCAGTTACTCGTCTATCCGGAACACCGGGGAGCTGTTTTTT. This sequence encodes CASSYSSIRNTGELFF.

The chain carries TRBV12-3 or TRBV12-4 and TRBJ2-3; 8 nucleotides agree with TRBD2. The CDR3 is 16 amino acids. V was pared by 7 bases and J by 1 base, with 10 bases of the junction left unmatched. The CDR3: CASTLREGGRTDTQYF. DNA of the CDR3: TGTGCCAGCACCCTTCGGGAGGGGGGACGCACAGATACGCAGTATTTT.

Ten or more counts support this clonotype. The V gene is TRBV5-1, the J gene TRBJ2-1, with TRBD2 matching over 15 bases. CDR3 size: 18 residues. The junction had 11 bases not matched to a gene; V was cut back by 6 bases and J by 4 bases. Germline V CDR1 and CDR2: SGHRS, YFSETQ. The CDR3 loop is CASTSRTSGRASYNEQFF. CDR3 in DNA: TGCGCCAGCACTTCGCGGACTAGCGGGAGGGCCAGTTACAATGAGCAGTTCTTC.

The sample holds many counts of this clonotype. The CDR3 loop reads CASTPSIASNEQFF. The CDR3 nucleotides read TGTGCCAGCACCCCGAGTATAGCCAGCAATGAGCAGTTCTTC. V gene TRBV7-3 combines with J gene TRBJ2-1; D not certain. CDR3 size: 14 residues. Germline V gene data show CDR1 as SGHTA and CDR2 as FQGTGA. Between the trimmed V and J ends, which lost 7 bases and 6 bases, there was a span of 16 bases. Drawing the rest from reference TRBV7-3 and TRBJ2-1, the complete variable domain is GAGVSQTPSNKVTEKGKYVELRCDPISGHTALYWYRQSLGQGPEFLIYFQGTGAADDSGLPNDRFFAVRPEGSVSTLKIQRTERGDSAVYLCASTPSIASNEQFFGPGTRLTVL.

This clonotype was picked up many times. The CDR3 spells CASSLDVAQQFF. The CDR3 bases are TGTGCCAGCAGCTTAGATGTAGCCCAGCAGTTCTTC. V gene TRBV7-2 combines with J gene TRBJ2-1; no clear D gene. V lost 1 base to trimming and J lost 11 bases, with 9 bases between them. In germline, CDR1 is SGHTA, CDR2 FQGNSA. The CDR3 runs 12 residues. Using reference TRBV7-2 and TRBJ2-1 for the parts outside the CDR3, the full variable domain is GAGVSQSPSNKVTEKGKDVELRCDPISGHTALYWYRQSLGQGLEFLIYFQGNSAPDKSGLPSDRFSAERTGGSVSTLTIQRTQQEDSAVYLCASSLDVAQQFFGPGTRLTVL.

This clonotype was seen ten or more times. The rearrangement links TRBV5-1 to TRBJ2-1; no clear D gene. The CDR3 spans 12 residues. Trimming left V 2 bases short and J 4 bases short, with 4 bases between. Germline CDR1 reads SGHRS; CDR2 reads YFSETQ. The CDR3 is CASSLSYNEQFF. Written as DNA, the CDR3 is TGCGCCAGCAGCTTATCTTACAATGAGCAGTTCTTC. Supplemented by reference TRBV5-1 and TRBJ2-1, the full variable domain reads KAGVTQTPRYLIKTRGQQVTLSCSPISGHRSVSWYQQTPGQGLQFLFEYFSETQRNKGNFPGRFSGRQFSNSRSEMNVSTLELGDSALYLCASSLSYNEQFFGPGTRLTVL.

This clonotype was observed at least ten times. The CDR3 coding sequence is TGTGCCAGCAGCCAACAAAACAGGGTACGGGGCTATGGCTACACCTTC. This codes for CASSQQNRVRGYGYTF. The J gene is TRBJ1-2, the V gene TRBV9, with a possible D match to TRBD1 (6 bases). V lost 4 bases to trimming and J lost 4 bases, with 20 bases between them. This CDR3 contains 16 residues. The V gene's germline CDR1 is SGDLS and CDR2 YYNGEE.

This clonotype has at least ten counts. The chain employs TRBV7-9 and TRBJ1-1; D is undetermined. Trimming shortened V by 5 bases and J by 6 bases, and 7 bases separated the two germline ends. The germline CDR1 and CDR2 sequences are SEHNR and FQNEAQ (reference sequence). This CDR3 has 11 amino acids. CDR3 in amino acids: CASSAGPEAFF. DNA of the CDR3: TGTGCCAGCAGCGCTGGCCCTGAAGCTTTCTTT.

This clonotype was counted ten times or more. An end of the junction does not agree with germline; a read error may underlie this. This rearrangement joins TRBV7-2 to TRBJ2-3, with TRBD2 identical over 8 bases. The CDR3 contains 15 residues. The germline V gene encodes CDR1 SGHTA and CDR2 FQGNSA. This CDR3 is CASSIAGTSTDTQYF. The CDR3 nucleotides read TGTGCCAGCAGCATAGCGGGGACGAGCACAGATACGCAGTATTTT.